A single sample is the source of the 26 T cell receptor beta chains below, sequenced in a study of cytotoxic CD8 clonotypes in ibrutinib-treated CLL. Sequenced by immunoSEQ multiplex PCR; TCRdb stores in-frame clones only, minus some. This sample has some 100,000 clones, with 58% found just once. Sequencing used PBMCs, obtained after 24 months of ibrutinib treatment. The receptors shown here come from a human donor with chronic lymphocytic leukemia.

There are many counts of this clone. V is TRBV7-9 and J is TRBJ2-5, with D unresolved. Germline CDR1 is SEHNR and CDR2 is FQNEAQ (reference sequence). Deletions cut 3 bases from V and 6 bases from J, with 11 bases between. This CDR3 has 13 residues. The CDR3 DNA reads as TGTGCCAGCAGCTTCGACACAGTACAGACCCAGTACTTC. It codes for CASSFDTVQTQYF.

In this sample, this clone turned up many times. The chain is built from TRBV2 and TRBJ2-7, with D unclear. V was pared by 4 bases and J by 4 bases, with 11 bases between. Germline CDR1 and CDR2: SNHLY and FYNNEI. The CDR3 spans 13 residues. The CDR3 coding sequence is TGTGCCAGCAGTGTTAGAATCCTTTACGAGCAGTACTTC. This gives the protein CASSVRILYEQYF.

This clone was seen a few times. The V and J genes are TRBV28 and TRBJ1-2, with D possibly matching TRBD1 (5 bases). This CDR3 is 14 amino acids long. Per the germline V gene, CDR1 is MDHEN and CDR2 is SYDVKM. The germline V and J ends were trimmed by 2 bases and 7 bases, with 14 bases remaining between them. The CDR3 coding sequence is TGTGCCAGCAGTTTAGGGGGTTCGAACGGTGGCTACACCTTC. Translation gives CASSLGGSNGGYTF.

The rearrangement uses TRBV5-8 and TRBJ1-1; D is ambiguous. The CDR3 is 11 amino acids. CDR1 and CDR2 (germline): SGHTS, YDEGEE. The V and J ends lost 4 bases and 11 bases respectively, with 12 bases between them. For the CDR3, the DNA is TGTGCCAGCAGCCCAGGAATATCGGCTTTCTTT. Encoded protein: CASSPGISAFF.

The chain recombines TRBV30 with TRBJ1-2; D unresolved. The germline V and J ends were trimmed by 3 bases and 3 bases, with 14 bases remaining between them. Germline V lookup: CDR1 GTSNPN, CDR2 SVGIG (reference sequence). The CDR3 is made up of 14 amino acids. Written as DNA, the CDR3 is TGTGCCTGGAGACTACCGGCCCCAGACTATGGCTACACCTTC. Its translation: CAWRLPAPDYGYTF. Full variable domain (outside the CDR3, taken from reference TRBV30 and TRBJ1-2): SQTIHQWPATLVQPVGSPLSLECTVEGTSNPNLYWYRQAAGRGLQLLFYSVGIGQISSEVPQNLSASRPQDRQFILSSKKLLLSDSGFYLCAWRLPAPDYGYTFGSGTRLTVV.

V and J are TRBV4-2 and TRBJ1-1; D remains unclear. Trimming removed 5 bases at V and 0 bases at J, with 7 bases between. This CDR3 is built from 13 residues. CDR1 LGHNA and CDR2 YNFKEQ come from the germline V gene. CDR3 bases: TGTGCCAGCAGCGTGACGTTGAACACTGAAGCTTTCTTT. The encoded protein is CASSVTLNTEAFF.

The chain employs TRBV15 and TRBJ2-1; D uncertain. Germline V lookup: CDR1 LNHNV, CDR2 YYDKDF (reference sequence). The V gene lost 2 bases and the J gene lost 0 bases, with 11 bases spanning the gap. The CDR3 runs 16 residues. CDR3 bases: TGTGCCACCAGCAGACCCCCTAGGAGCTCCTACAATGAGCAGTTCTTC. Amino acids: CATSRPPRSSYNEQFF.

The rearrangement uses TRBV9 and TRBJ1-2; 7 bases fit TRBD1. Germline CDR1 is SGDLS and CDR2 is YYNGEE. Losses at the gene ends were 3 bases for V and 2 bases for J; bases not matched to a gene: 4. This CDR3 region has 14 residues. The CDR3 nucleotides are TGTGCCAGCAGCGCACAGGGACAGAACTATGGCTACACCTTC. Translated, it gives CASSAQGQNYGYTF.

The genes are TRBV4-2 and TRBJ1-4; possibly TRBD1 for D (6 bases). V was pared by 0 bases and J by 4 bases, with 21 bases between. CDR3 size: 19 residues. The germline V gene has CDR1 LGHNA and CDR2 YNFKEQ. In DNA, the CDR3 is TGTGCCAGCAGCCAAGATGCGGGATTCGACAGGAGAGATAATGAAAAACTGTTTTTT. It yields the protein CASSQDAGFDRRDNEKLFF.

This rearrangement joins TRBV18 to TRBJ1-3; 7 positions agree with TRBD1. CDR1 and CDR2 from the germline V gene are KGHSH and LQKENI. After removal of 6 bases from V and 6 bases from J, the junction contained 5 bases not matched to a gene. This CDR3 contains 13 residues. The CDR3 DNA follows: TGTGCCAGCTCGCCTGGACAGGAAAACACCATATATTTT. Its protein is CASSPGQENTIYF. Based on the CDR3 plus reference TRBV18 and TRBJ1-3, the full variable domain is NAGVMQNPRHLVRRRGQEARLRCSPMKGHSHVYWYRQLPEEGLKFMVYLQKENIIDESGMPKERFSAEFPKEGPSILRIQQVVRGDSAAYFCASSPGQENTIYFGEGSWLTVV.

This clone was picked up many times. This rearrangement joins TRBV2 to TRBJ1-3, with a weak D call TRBD1 (5 bases). Germline V gene sequence: CDR1 SNHLY, CDR2 FYNNEI. Trimming took 2 bases from V and 0 from J, leaving 17 bases between them. This CDR3 spans 18 amino acids. As DNA, the CDR3 is TGTGCCAGCAGTGAACGGTCGGCAGGGTCCATCTCTGGAAACACCATATATTTT. It specifies CASSERSAGSISGNTIYF.

This clone was counted ten times or more. V and J are TRBV27 and TRBJ2-7, with 9 bases identical to TRBD2. CDR3 length: 13 amino acids. V lost 5 bases to trimming and J lost 4 bases; unmatched junction nucleotides: 3. Germline assignment: CDR1 MNHEY and CDR2 SMNVEV (reference sequence). The chain's CDR3 is CASSSGGNYEQYF. CDR3 sequence (DNA): TGTGCCAGCAGTAGCGGGGGGAATTACGAGCAGTACTTC.

By share, this clone ranks as large (0.1 to 1%). V and J are TRBV5-4 and TRBJ1-6, with unresolved D. V was cut by 0 bases and J by 10 bases, with 14 bases left in between. CDR1 and CDR2 (germline): SGHNT, YYREEE (reference sequence). This CDR3 spans 15 amino acids. CDR3 loop: CASSLEKGLGSPLHF. DNA of the CDR3: TGTGCCAGCAGCTTGGAAAAAGGCCTCGGGTCACCCCTCCACTTT.

The V and J genes are TRBV19 and TRBJ1-5; D perhaps matches TRBD1 (5 bases). Germline CDR1 reads LNHDA; CDR2 reads SQIVND (reference sequence). V was trimmed by 5 bases and J by 3 bases, leaving 14 bases between them. This CDR3 has 15 amino acids. CDR3 in DNA: TGTGCCAGTAGTGCTGTCGGGGGGAACAATCAGCCCCAGCATTTT. This codes for CASSAVGGNNQPQHF.

This sequence joins TRBV10-3 and TRBJ2-1; 7 bases agree with TRBD2. Germline V gives CDR1 ENHRY, CDR2 SYGVKD. The V and J ends lost 2 bases and 5 bases, in that order; junction bases with no gene match: 9. The CDR3 is made up of 16 amino acids. For the CDR3, the DNA is TGTGCCATCAGTGAGGCCGCCGGGACTACTAACAATGAGCAGTTCTTC. Translated, it gives CAISEAAGTTNNEQFF.

This clone was counted only a few times. The chain joins TRBV7-8 to TRBJ1-1; possible D gene TRBD1, 5 bases. CDR1 SGHVS and CDR2 FQNEAQ come from the germline V gene. The CDR3 consists of 14 residues. Between the trimmed V and J ends, which lost 4 bases and 1 base, there was a span of 10 bases. In DNA, the CDR3 is TGTGCCAGCAGCTCAGTGGGGGGGAACACTGAAGCTTTCTTT. Protein sequence: CASSSVGGNTEAFF.

This clone was seen only a few times. J is TRBJ2-5 and V is TRBV18, with D possibly being TRBD1 (5 bases). The germline V and J ends were trimmed by 2 bases and 0 bases, with 13 bases remaining between them. The CDR3 runs 16 residues. Germline CDR1 and CDR2: KGHSH and LQKENI. Here the CDR3 DNA reads TGTGCCAGCTCACCAAAGATCCAGGGTAACCAAGAGACCCAGTACTTC. It codes for CASSPKIQGNQETQYF.

This chain uses TRBV11-2 with TRBJ2-1; 7 nucleotides line up with TRBD1. V lost 4 bases, J lost 5 bases, and 8 bases stayed unmatched. CDR1 SGHAT and CDR2 FQNNGV come from the germline V gene. The CDR3 contains 15 residues. The CDR3 is CASSSSTGNNNEQFF. Here the CDR3 DNA reads TGTGCCAGCAGCTCCTCGACAGGGAATAACAATGAGCAGTTCTTC.

The chain employs TRBV9 and TRBJ1-2; D is unresolved. The CDR3 sequence is 14 residues long. Germline V gene sequence: CDR1 SGDLS, CDR2 YYNGEE. V lost 0 bases and J 2 bases, leaving 8 bases between the germline ends. The DNA of the CDR3 is TGTGCCAGCAGCGTAGGAACGGCGAACTATGGCTACACCTTC. Its translation: CASSVGTANYGYTF.

The rearrangement links TRBV18 to TRBJ2-5; no firm D call. Germline assignment: CDR1 KGHSH and CDR2 LQKENI. The CDR3 loop spans 14 amino acids. Trimming stripped 2 bases from V and 0 bases from J, with 7 bases between. The CDR3 DNA reads TGTGCCAGCTCACCAAAGAACCACCAAGAGACCCAGTACTTC. Its translation is CASSPKNHQETQYF.

The chain carries TRBV7-2 and TRBJ1-6; D is unclear. Trimming stripped 1 base from V and 7 bases from J, with 11 bases between. Germline assignment: CDR1 SGHTA and CDR2 FQGNSA. The length of the CDR3 is 15 residues. The CDR3 coding sequence is TGTGCCAGCAGCTTAGAGGGCAGGCTAAATTCACCCCTCCACTTT. It encodes CASSLEGRLNSPLHF.

This chain links TRBV5-1 with TRBJ1-4; maybe TRBD1 (5 bases). There are 15 residues in the CDR3. V lost 6 bases and J lost 0, with 12 bases in between. Germline V gives CDR1 SGHRS, CDR2 YFSETQ. In DNA form, the CDR3 reads TGCGCCAGCATATTTAGGGGTGCAACTAATGAAAAACTGTTTTTT. Protein: CASIFRGATNEKLFF.

V and J are TRBV29-1 and TRBJ2-1; 7 nucleotides align to TRBD1. Trimming cost V 6 bases and J 9 bases; bases outside gene matches: 11. The length of the CDR3 is 13 residues. CDR1 is SQVTM, CDR2 ANQGSEA, per germline. CDR3 bases: TGCAGCGTAGGCGTGACAGGGACGGGTGAGCAGTTCTTC. Residues: CSVGVTGTGEQFF.

The J gene is TRBJ1-4, the V gene TRBV9; D possibly corresponds to TRBD1 (6 bases). Germline-derived CDR1 and CDR2 are SGDLS and YYNGEE. V was clipped by 3 bases and J by 4 bases, with 10 bases between them. The CDR3 runs to 14 residues. Written as DNA, the CDR3 is TGTGCCAGCAGCGGAACAGGGCATAATGAAAAACTGTTTTTT. It codes for CASSGTGHNEKLFF.

This chain uses TRBV5-1 with TRBJ1-6, with 7 bases matching TRBD1. The CDR3 sequence is 12 residues long. Germline lookup yields CDR1 SGHRS and CDR2 YFSETQ. The J segment lost 14 bases and the V segment lost 5 bases, leaving 7 bases of the junction unmatched. The CDR3 reads CASRGGPQALHF. The CDR3 DNA sequence: TGCGCCAGCAGAGGGGGCCCCCAGGCCCTCCACTTT.

This CDR3 is CATSRDVSYEQYF. The CDR3 DNA is TGTGCCACCAGCAGAGATGTGAGCTACGAGCAGTACTTC. V usage is TRBV15 and J usage is TRBJ2-7; D unclear. Germline CDR1 and CDR2: LNHNV and YYDKDF (reference sequence). V dropped 0 bases and J dropped 3 bases, with 6 bases sitting between them. The CDR3 spans 13 residues.